This entry features one TCR beta chain sequence. Antigen specificity is unknown. The junction departs from the called germline gene at one end, perhaps through a read error. Researchers partitioned CD4+ cells into CD45RA+ naive and CD45RA-negative memory subsets. Clones were sequenced by immunoSEQ multiplex PCR, and TCRdb holds only the in-frame ones, with some missing. This table has about 2.5 million clones, approximately 90% appearing once. This CDR3 contains 14 residues. Germline V gives CDR1 MNHNS, CDR2 SASEGT. This specimen comes from a study of shared clonotypes between healthy human individuals. Study details: Per-donor plates numbered three CD4 naive, three CD4 memory, two CD8 naive and one CD8 memory. Study findings and constraints: A handful of donors showed sharing of about 4.8% of naive CD4 clonotypes.

The clonotype comes from a young man in good health. Some clones in this sample may be carry-over from other donors' samples. Sequenced input: naive CD4+ T cells from PBMCs. The subset here: CD45RA+ positively selected. This sequence joins TRBV6-1 and TRBJ2-1; 10 bases map to TRBD2. Here the CDR3 reads CARTSGRAYDEQFF. The DNA of the CDR3 is TGTGCCAGGACCAGCGGGAGGGCCTACGATGAGCAGTTCTTC.